This T cell receptor (beta chain) was found in a study of T cell responses to AZD1222 COVID-19 vaccine (dated by TCRdb to the early 2020s). Describing the broader study: Because spike-specific TCR depth and breadth did not differ between the two schedules, AZD1222 recipients who got a second dose at roughly 4 weeks were pooled with those who got a second dose at roughly 12 weeks. TCR sequencing was performed for approximately 240 trial participants, of whom 200 to 220 were given two doses of AZD1222 and 26 were given two doses of MenACWY control vaccine. Trial participants were enrolled into age subgroups of 18-55, 56-69 and 70-plus years, which contained about 150, 28 and 57 TCR-sequenced participants, respectively. The investigation overall reported the following: After two AZD1222 doses, spike-specific TCR breadth and depth were significantly higher than at day 0 and than in MenACWY recipients. Conclusions about previously exposed vaccinees were limited because only six AZD1222 recipients were SARS-CoV-2 seropositive at baseline. No day 14 peak-response samples were available, so repertoires were characterized only after the peak T cell response. CD4 TCRs associated with the vaccine covered the entire spike protein, and the dominant responses were in regions 160-218 and 743-854. In the small 56-69-year group, the increase in depth fell short of significance, most likely because of low power. Reportedly, almost half of the unique spike-specific TCRs recognized epitopes lying outside the regions that are mutated in the B.1.351 and B.1.1.7 variants. Participants were mostly white British, with more females than males. The authors suggested clonal diversity may have been underestimated.

The label giving this sample's time point can be read as: baseline before first vaccination. Vaccinee samples were obtained from the UK trials COV001 and COV002, which included a single-blind randomized controlled phase 2/3 trial of AZD1222 (ChAdOx1 nCoV-19) in healthy adults. For TCRbeta chain sequencing, PBMC samples were collected from trial participants at day 0 and at day 28 after the second dose. Comment on this clone: This receptor's antigen is unknown. Nothing much larger sits one base from this clone, and base qualities are not available.

The CDR3 contains 15 residues, cysteine and phenylalanine counted. CDR3 DNA only is kept here, 45 bases in frame from base 1. CDR1 and CDR2 (MNHEY, SMNVEV) derive from the germline V gene (reference sequence). V and J are truncated by 5 bases and 0 bases respectively, leaving an intervening sequence of 14 bases. The CDR3 regions of human TCRbeta chains were subjected to immunosequencing. The published analysis was carried out like this. TCRs in the repertoires were compared against a reference library of SARS-CoV-2-specific TCRs that had been generated with the MIRA antigen-specificity platform. Breadth was defined as the fraction of unique TCRs that were SARS-CoV-2-associated, and depth was defined as the fraction of total T cells that were SARS-CoV-2-associated. Using the MIRA data, each spike-specific TCR was assigned both to the spike region to which the TCR was reactive and to a CD4 or CD8 class. Log10-transformed breadth and depth values were compared by one-way ANOVA with Sidak's multiple comparisons tests. TCRdb retrieved this table from immuneACCESS and kept in-frame rearrangements only. Not all clones are present; in checked studies, unresolved V genes account for under half, and no reason is known for the remainder. Clonal size and the V and J genes are those of that table, whereas D and trimming came from the DNA. The sample table shows around 97,000 clones, and 75% to 95% are seen once. The ten largest clones represent 45% to 50% of the sample.

The sequence derives from an adult in good health. The V and J segments used are TRBV27 and TRBJ2-7; D gene: possibly TRBD2, on 6 matching bases. Source: peripheral blood, taken on day 0 of AZD1222 vaccination. In nucleotides, the sequence is TGTGCCAGCAGTCCTGGGGGGTTCAGCTCCTACGAGCAGTACTTC. The translation is CASSPGGFSSYEQYF.